These 3 T cell receptor beta chains share one sample of origin, sequenced in a study of cytomegalovirus exposure and HLA in healthy donors. Both 60 Vbeta primers and 13 Jbeta primers went into the PCR. The assay was immunoSEQ multiplex PCR, and TCRdb's table has in-frame clones only and misses some. The data hold over 85,000 clones, with over 65% observed a single time. The sequenced sample consisted of PBMCs. Receptor source: a man aged 35-49 years in good health and CMV-seronegative.

The chain links TRBV4-1 to TRBJ2-1; TRBD1 matches 8 bases. The trim removed 5 bases at V and 2 bases at J, leaving 5 bases unmatched. From germline, CDR1 is MGHRA and CDR2 YSYEKL. The CDR3 runs to 15 residues. The CDR3 loop reads CASSSDRATYNEQFF. CDR3 nucleotide sequence: TGCGCCAGCAGCTCGGACAGGGCCACCTACAATGAGCAGTTCTTC.

This rearrangement joins TRBV5-1 to TRBJ2-3; 9 bases fit TRBD2. V shed 4 bases and J 2 bases; nucleotides not matched to a gene: 14. The germline CDR1 and CDR2 sequences are SGHRS and YFSETQ. The CDR3 totals 18 residues. The CDR3 bases are TGCGCCAGCAGCCCGGACCCGACTAGCGGAAGTTACACAGATACGCAGTATTTT. Encoded protein: CASSPDPTSGSYTDTQYF.

V gene TRBV6-5 combines with J gene TRBJ1-2; tentatively, D is TRBD1 (6 bases). In germline, CDR1 is MNHEY, CDR2 SVGAGI. This CDR3 has 13 residues. Trimming removed 5 bases at V and 4 bases at J, with 11 bases between. The CDR3 nucleotides are TGTGCCAGCAGTCTGTTACAGGGCTATGGCTACACCTTC. Its translation: CASSLLQGYGYTF.